The 26 T cell receptor beta chains presented below share a single source sample, sequenced in a study of shared clonotypes between healthy human individuals. This table comes from immunoSEQ multiplex PCR, and its TCRdb copy is limited to in-frame clones, with some not included. The sample has millions of clones, roughly 95% seen once; the top ten hold roughly 0.13%. Material: naive CD4+ T cells sorted from blood. Specified subset: CD45RA+ positively selected. These receptors all stem from a man aged 18 to 29 in good health.

The chain couples TRBV7-8 to TRBJ2-2; D is uncertain. Per germline, CDR1 SGHVS and CDR2 FQNEAQ. The CDR3 is 13 amino acids. Trimming removed 2 bases from V and 4 bases from J, with 5 bases in between. CDR3 region: CASSLRSTGELFF. For the CDR3, the DNA is TGTGCCAGCAGCTTAAGGAGCACCGGGGAGCTGTTTTTT.

The chain links TRBV7-9 to TRBJ1-2; D unresolved. Germline V gene data show CDR1 as SEHNR and CDR2 as FQNEAQ (reference sequence). The CDR3 spans 13 residues. The V and J ends lost 1 base and 7 bases respectively, with 10 bases between them. This CDR3 is CASSLGGMFGYTF. In nucleotides, the CDR3 is TGTGCCAGCAGCTTAGGGGGAATGTTTGGCTACACCTTC.

Regarding this clone: The same CDR3 arises from other DNA sequences in this sample as well. The rearrangement uses TRBV20-1 and TRBJ2-1; D unresolved. V was pared by 6 bases and J by 4 bases, with 4 bases between. Germline CDR1 DFQATT, CDR2 SNEGSKA (reference sequence). The CDR3 extends over 10 amino acids. CDR3 in amino acids: CSALYNEQFF. The DNA of the CDR3 is TGCAGTGCGCTATACAATGAGCAGTTCTTC.

The V call is TRBV7-3, the J call TRBJ2-3; possibly TRBD1 or TRBD2 for D (6 bases each). Trimming removed 3 bases from V and 6 bases from J, with 16 bases in between. Germline loops: CDR1 SGHTA, CDR2 FQGTGA. This CDR3 has 15 amino acids. The CDR3 region is CASSFERGPVDTQYF. The CDR3 nucleotides read TGTGCCAGCAGCTTCGAACGGGGGCCCGTGGATACGCAGTATTTT.

This rearrangement joins TRBV30 to TRBJ2-4; possibly TRBD2 for D (5 bases). In germline, CDR1 is GTSNPN, CDR2 SVGIG (reference sequence). CDR3 length: 11 amino acids. The V gene lost 5 bases and the J gene lost 8 bases, with 10 bases spanning the gap. The CDR3 DNA follows: TGTGCCTGGGGGTTGGGAGACATTCAGTACTTC. This encodes CAWGLGDIQYF.

This chain links TRBV6-6 with TRBJ1-1; 8 nucleotides match TRBD1. CDR1 and CDR2 from the germline V gene are MNHNY and SVGAGI (reference sequence). J was trimmed by 6 bases and V by 6 bases; bases with no gene match: 9. CDR3 length: 14 amino acids. This CDR3 is CASRKGQEVPEAFF. The CDR3 coding sequence is TGTGCCAGCAGAAAGGGACAGGAAGTACCTGAAGCTTTCTTT.

This chain connects TRBV6-5 to TRBJ2-7; perhaps TRBD2 as D (5 bases). With 5 bases removed from V and 4 bases from J, the gap between germline ends came to 12 bases. The CDR3 has 13 amino acids. Per the germline V gene, CDR1 is MNHEY and CDR2 is SVGAGI. The CDR3 sequence: CASSKGLQYEQYF. The DNA for the CDR3 is TGTGCCAGCAGTAAAGGACTGCAGTACGAGCAGTACTTC.

As for this clone: With a much larger clone just one base away, this may be a read error. Other DNA sequences within the sample encode an identical CDR3. The gene calls are TRBV6-1 and TRBJ2-5; 9 bases are shared with TRBD1. The CDR3 runs 13 residues. After removal of 6 bases from V and 2 bases from J, the junction contained 1 base not matched to a gene. Germline loops: CDR1 MNHNS, CDR2 SASEGT. The CDR3 protein is CASSGQGQETQYF. CDR3 nucleotide sequence: TGTGCCAGCAGCGGACAGGGGCAAGAGACCCAGTACTTC.

This sequence joins TRBV5-1 and TRBJ2-1; D unresolved. Germline V gives CDR1 SGHRS, CDR2 YFSETQ. This CDR3 contains 11 residues. V was shortened by 1 base and J by 8 bases, with 4 bases between the two germline ends. DNA for the CDR3: TGCGCCAGCAGCTTGAACGATGAGCAGTTCTTC. As protein: CASSLNDEQFF.

V usage is TRBV5-1 and J usage is TRBJ1-1; 10 nucleotides line up with TRBD1. Germline V CDR1 and CDR2: SGHRS, YFSETQ. The CDR3 length is 13 residues. The junction had 3 bases not matched to a gene; V was cut back by 4 bases and J by 6 bases. CDR3 sequence reads: CASSPDRGPEAFF. The CDR3 region has the DNA TGCGCCAGCAGCCCCGACAGGGGGCCTGAAGCTTTCTTT.

The chain employs TRBV4-1 and TRBJ2-1; 10 bases map to TRBD2. CDR1 and CDR2 from the germline V gene are MGHRA and YSYEKL. The CDR3 spans 15 residues. The V segment lost 3 bases and the J segment 4 bases; nucleotides outside the gene matches: 3. CDR3: CASSQEGLAYNEQFF. As DNA, the CDR3 is TGCGCCAGCAGCCAGGAGGGACTAGCGTACAATGAGCAGTTCTTC.

The chain couples TRBV29-1 to TRBJ1-4; D not certain. The CDR3 spans 13 residues. CDR1 and CDR2 from the germline V gene are SQVTM and ANQGSEA. With 6 bases removed from V and 5 bases from J, the gap between germline ends came to 13 bases. CDR3 nucleotide sequence: TGCAGCGTAGCCTCAAACTCAAATGAAAAACTGTTTTTT. Its protein product is CSVASNSNEKLFF.

The gene calls are TRBV5-4 and TRBJ2-5, with D hard to call. The ends were cut back, 4 bases at V and 2 bases at J, with 6 bases in the middle. Germline lookup yields CDR1 SGHNT and CDR2 YYREEE (reference sequence). The CDR3 length is 12 residues. The CDR3 DNA reads TGTGCCAGCAGCATCGGACAAGAGACCCAGTACTTC. Encoded protein: CASSIGQETQYF.

The rearrangement links TRBV9 to TRBJ2-3, with 9 nucleotides matching TRBD2. V dropped 5 bases and J dropped 0; count of bases not matched to a gene: 10. The CDR3 length is 17 residues. The germline V gene encodes CDR1 SGDLS and CDR2 YYNGEE. CDR3 protein: CASSAVTSGTSTDTQYF. DNA of the CDR3: TGTGCCAGCAGTGCGGTGACTAGCGGAACTAGCACAGATACGCAGTATTTT. Using reference TRBV9 and TRBJ2-3 for the parts outside the CDR3, the full variable domain is DSGVTQTPKHLITATGQRVTLRCSPRSGDLSVYWYQQSLDQGLQFLIQYYNGEERAKGNILERFSAQQFPDLHSELNLSSLELGDSALYFCASSAVTSGTSTDTQYFGPGTRLTVL.

The V gene is TRBV2, the J gene TRBJ1-2; D possibly corresponds to TRBD1 (6 bases). Trimming removed 7 bases from V and 8 bases from J, with 11 bases in between. CDR3 length equals 11 residues. The germline V gene encodes CDR1 SNHLY and CDR2 FYNNEI. The CDR3 region is CASTIGGGYTF. The CDR3 coding sequence is TGTGCCAGCACCATTGGGGGCGGCTACACCTTC.

The gene calls are TRBV5-1 and TRBJ2-7; D unclear. This CDR3 is 13 amino acids long. The germline V gene has CDR1 SGHRS and CDR2 YFSETQ. Trimming took off 4 bases at V and 1 base at J, with 9 bases between the two ends. CDR3 sequence: CASSDQRSYEQYF. The CDR3 region has the DNA TGCGCCAGCAGCGACCAGAGATCCTACGAGCAGTACTTC.

This clone was recorded once. The genes are TRBV5-6 and TRBJ1-4; D might be TRBD1 (5 bases). V shed 0 bases and J shed 4 bases, with 16 bases lying between them. The CDR3 is 17 residues long. Germline values: CDR1 SGHDT, CDR2 YYEEEE. DNA of the CDR3: TGTGCCAGCAGCTTGGCCGGGACGCCAGTCCGTAATGAAAAACTGTTTTTT. Its protein product is CASSLAGTPVRNEKLFF.

The chain couples TRBV6-4 to TRBJ2-7; D is undetermined. Germline loops: CDR1 MRHNA, CDR2 SNTAGT. CDR3 length: 16 residues. V lost 6 bases and J 6 bases, leaving 24 bases between the germline ends. The CDR3 coding sequence is TGTGCCAGCAGGATCGCCCCCGGGCCCAAGTCGTGCGAGCAGTACTTC. It specifies CASRIAPGPKSCEQYF.

The chain joins TRBV28 to TRBJ2-7; D possibly corresponds to TRBD2 (5 bases). Per the germline V gene, CDR1 is MDHEN and CDR2 is SYDVKM. Trimming pared 4 bases from V and 0 bases from J, leaving 16 bases between. CDR3 length: 16 residues. This CDR3 is CASSSPGETTSYEQYF. The DNA of the CDR3 is TGTGCCAGCAGTTCTCCCGGGGAAACGACCTCCTACGAGCAGTACTTC. Based on the CDR3 plus reference TRBV28 and TRBJ2-7, the full variable domain is DVKVTQSSRYLVKRTGEKVFLECVQDMDHENMFWYRQDPGLGLRLIYFSYDVKMKEKGDIPEGYSVSREKKERFSLILESASTNQTSMYLCASSSPGETTSYEQYFGPGTRLTVT.

The rearrangement uses TRBV6-4 and TRBJ2-2; 8 nucleotides agree with TRBD2. V dropped 4 bases and J dropped 1; count of bases not matched to a gene: 2. Germline assignment: CDR1 MRHNA and CDR2 SNTAGT. The CDR3 has 15 amino acids. DNA of the CDR3: TGTGCCAGCAGTGTTAGCGGGATGAACACCGGGGAGCTGTTTTTT. It yields the protein CASSVSGMNTGELFF.

This sequence joins TRBV7-2 and TRBJ2-7; TRBD2 agrees at 10 bases. The junction had 7 bases not matched to a gene; V was cut back by 5 bases and J by 3 bases. Germline CDR1 and CDR2: SGHTA and FQGNSA. The CDR3 has 15 residues. Written as DNA, the CDR3 is TGTGCCAGCAGCACGCTACTAGCGGGGAGCTACGAGCAGTACTTC. Protein product: CASSTLLAGSYEQYF.

The chain combines TRBV4-1 with TRBJ2-7; D may be TRBD2 (6 bases). The CDR3 is 14 amino acids. V lost 1 base to trimming and J lost 3 bases, with 10 bases between them. Germline loops: CDR1 MGHRA, CDR2 YSYEKL. CDR3 bases: TGCGCCAGCAGCCAAGTGGAGGGCATCTACGAGCAGTACTTC. Encoded protein: CASSQVEGIYEQYF.

Details on this clone: The same CDR3 can be traced to other DNA sequences in this sample. This chain links TRBV5-1 with TRBJ2-7; D gene uncertain. CDR1 is SGHRS, CDR2 YFSETQ, per germline. This CDR3 has 12 amino acids. V lost 5 bases and J 0 bases, leaving 6 bases between the germline ends. DNA of the CDR3: TGCGCCAGCAGAAGGGACTCCTACGAGCAGTACTTC. Residues: CASRRDSYEQYF.

This rearrangement joins TRBV5-4 to TRBJ1-2; 8 positions agree with TRBD1. The CDR3 is 16 amino acids. The trim removed 4 bases at V and 3 bases at J, leaving 11 bases unmatched. Germline V gives CDR1 SGHNT, CDR2 YYREEE (reference sequence). CDR3: CASSPPGQASHYGYTF. The CDR3 coding sequence is TGTGCCAGCAGCCCCCCGGGACAGGCTTCCCACTATGGCTACACCTTC.

The CDR3 loop reads CASSTILEGNTEAFF. CDR3 bases: TGTGCCAGCAGTACCATTTTAGAAGGGAACACTGAAGCTTTCTTT. V and J are TRBV6-6 and TRBJ1-1; D remains unclear. The CDR3 has 15 residues. With 5 bases removed from V and 1 base from J, the gap between germline ends came to 14 bases. Germline CDR1 is MNHNY and CDR2 is SVGAGI (reference sequence).

This chain connects TRBV5-4 to TRBJ2-7; TRBD2 matches at 10 bases. Germline V CDR1 and CDR2: SGHNT, YYREEE (reference sequence). V lost 4 bases to trimming and J lost 6 bases; unmatched junction nucleotides: 7. This CDR3 spans 14 amino acids. The chain's CDR3 is CASSPTSGEVEQYF. CDR3 sequence (DNA): TGTGCCAGCAGCCCTACTAGCGGGGAGGTCGAGCAGTACTTC.